Listed below are T cell receptor beta chains from one sample, sequenced in a study of somatic mutations in cytotoxic T cells in rheumatoid arthritis. Produced via immunoSEQ multiplex PCR; TCRdb's table is partial and in-frame only. This table has approximately 23,000 clones, about four fifths appearing once. Material: CD8+ T cells sorted from blood. The receptors shown here come from an adult with rheumatoid arthritis. Both conserved end residues are part of each CDR3. A D gene is named only where the DNA matches it firmly. Size values are once, few and many counts, or a class for expanded clones, and some rows have none.

clone size: NA; D gene: NA; V gene: TRBV6-4; CDR3 length: 14; J gene: TRBJ1-1; CDR3 protein: CASSDTGSFSEAFF; CDR3 DNA: TGTGCCAGCAGTGACACAGGGAGTTTCTCTGAAGCTTTCTTT
clone size: NA; D gene: NA; V gene: TRBV15; CDR3 length: 14; J gene: TRBJ2-1; CDR3 protein: CATSRERNYNEQFF; CDR3 DNA: TGTGCCACCAGCAGAGAACGGAACTACAATGAGCAGTTCTTC
clone size: NA; D gene: NA; V gene: TRBV7-2; CDR3 length: 15; J gene: TRBJ1-2; CDR3 protein: CASSLGRGGGNGYTF; CDR3 DNA: TGTGCCAGCAGCTTAGGACGGGGGGGCGGTAATGGCTACACCTTC
clone size: once; D gene: NA; V gene: TRBV29-1; CDR3 length: 12; J gene: TRBJ1-2; CDR3 protein: CSVEVGTRGYTF; CDR3 DNA: TGCAGCGTTGAAGTGGGGACGCGAGGCTACACCTTC
clone size: NA; D gene: TRBD2; V gene: TRBV18; CDR3 length: 14; J gene: TRBJ2-3; CDR3 protein: CASSPSGGADTQYF; CDR3 DNA: TGTGCCAGCTCACCTAGCGGGGGAGCAGATACGCAGTATTTT
clone size: NA; D gene: NA; V gene: TRBV15; CDR3 length: 15; J gene: TRBJ2-7; CDR3 protein: CATSRDTDTLYEQYF; CDR3 DNA: TGTGCCACCAGCAGAGATACGGACACCCTCTACGAGCAGTACTTC
clone size: NA; D gene: NA; V gene: TRBV11-2; CDR3 length: 16; J gene: TRBJ2-1; CDR3 protein: CASSSEGGYSYNEQFF; CDR3 DNA: TGTGCCAGCAGCTCAGAAGGAGGGTACTCCTACAATGAGCAGTTCTTC
clone size: NA; D gene: NA; V gene: TRBV7-2; CDR3 length: 16; J gene: TRBJ2-4; CDR3 protein: CASSPGTGVAKNIQYF; CDR3 DNA: TGTGCCAGCAGCCCTGGTACGGGGGTAGCCAAAAACATTCAGTACTTC
clone size: NA; D gene: NA; V gene: TRBV5-1; CDR3 length: 13; J gene: TRBJ1-2; CDR3 protein: CASSLNRGYGYTF; CDR3 DNA: TGCGCCAGCAGTCTGAATCGAGGGTATGGCTACACCTTC
clone size: NA; D gene: TRBD1; V gene: TRBV13; CDR3 length: 14; J gene: TRBJ2-7; CDR3 protein: CASSLRDRAYEQYF; CDR3 DNA: TGTGCCAGCAGCTTACGGGACAGGGCCTACGAGCAGTACTTC
clone size: NA; D gene: NA; V gene: TRBV4-3; CDR3 length: 13; J gene: TRBJ1-5; CDR3 protein: CASSQDRDQPQHF; CDR3 DNA: TGCGCCAGCAGCCAGGACCGGGATCAGCCCCAGCATTTT
clone size: NA; D gene: NA; V gene: TRBV10-3; CDR3 length: 15; J gene: TRBJ2-6; CDR3 protein: CAISDSSSGANVLTF; CDR3 DNA: TGTGCCATCAGTGATTCCAGCTCTGGGGCCAACGTCCTGACTTTC
clone size: NA; D gene: NA; V gene: TRBV2; CDR3 length: 18; J gene: TRBJ2-7; CDR3 protein: CASSTTGRSAVLEDEQYF; CDR3 DNA: TGTGCCAGCAGTACTACAGGGAGGTCGGCGGTCTTGGAGGACGAGCAGTACTTC
clone size: NA; D gene: NA; V gene: TRBV11-2; CDR3 length: 12; J gene: TRBJ2-3; CDR3 protein: CASSLNRDTQYF; CDR3 DNA: TGTGCCAGCAGCTTGAATAGGGATACGCAGTATTTT
clone size: few; D gene: NA; V gene: TRBV20-1; CDR3 length: 11; J gene: TRBJ1-2; CDR3 protein: CSAPGPRGYTF; CDR3 DNA: TGCAGTGCCCCGGGCCCAAGAGGCTACACCTTC
clone size: NA; D gene: NA; V gene: TRBV10-2; CDR3 length: 16; J gene: TRBJ2-1; CDR3 protein: CASSEGFAALENEQFF; CDR3 DNA: TGCGCCAGCAGTGAAGGTTTCGCGGCCCTCGAGAATGAGCAGTTCTTC
clone size: once; D gene: TRBD2; V gene: TRBV7-8; CDR3 length: 16; J gene: TRBJ2-5; CDR3 protein: CASSSISGSHQETQYF; CDR3 DNA: TGTGCCAGCAGCTCTATTAGCGGGAGCCACCAAGAGACCCAGTACTTC
clone size: NA; D gene: NA; V gene: TRBV5-1; CDR3 length: 15; J gene: TRBJ1-1; CDR3 protein: CASSLIKTENTEAFF; CDR3 DNA: TGCGCCAGCAGCTTGATAAAGACAGAGAACACTGAAGCTTTCTTT
clone size: NA; D gene: NA; V gene: TRBV5-5; CDR3 length: 13; J gene: TRBJ1-1; CDR3 protein: CASSSDSAGSDFF; CDR3 DNA: TGTGCCAGCAGCTCCGACAGCGCTGGGAGTGATTTCTTT
clone size: NA; D gene: NA; V gene: TRBV10-3; CDR3 length: 16; J gene: TRBJ2-2; CDR3 protein: CAISDPRQGGPGELFF; CDR3 DNA: TGTGCCATCAGTGACCCCAGGCAGGGAGGTCCCGGGGAGCTGTTTTTT
clone size: NA; D gene: TRBD2; V gene: TRBV9; CDR3 length: 19; J gene: TRBJ2-7; CDR3 protein: CASSVVGLAGGRSSYEQYF; CDR3 DNA: TGTGCCAGCAGCGTAGTTGGACTAGCGGGGGGGCGGAGCTCCTACGAGCAGTACTTC
clone size: NA; D gene: TRBD2; V gene: TRBV28; CDR3 length: 17; J gene: TRBJ2-3; CDR3 protein: CASSWGLAGDRTDTQYF; CDR3 DNA: TGTGCCAGCAGTTGGGGGTTAGCGGGGGACCGCACAGATACGCAGTATTTT
clone size: NA; D gene: NA; V gene: TRBV7-9; CDR3 length: 13; J gene: TRBJ2-7; CDR3 protein: CASSEFQGYEQYF; CDR3 DNA: TGTGCCAGCAGCGAGTTCCAGGGCTACGAGCAGTACTTC
clone size: NA; D gene: TRBD1; V gene: TRBV5-1; CDR3 length: 12; J gene: TRBJ2-7; CDR3 protein: CASRGDRVGQYF; CDR3 DNA: TGCGCCAGCAGGGGGGACAGGGTCGGGCAGTACTTC
clone size: NA; D gene: NA; V gene: TRBV15; CDR3 length: 15; J gene: TRBJ2-7; CDR3 protein: CATSFDPGGPGEQYF; CDR3 DNA: TGTGCCACCAGCTTCGACCCCGGGGGGCCGGGCGAGCAGTACTTC
clone size: few; D gene: NA; V gene: TRBV4-3; CDR3 length: 13; J gene: TRBJ2-5; CDR3 protein: CASSRQVKETQYF; CDR3 DNA: TGCGCCAGCAGCCGACAGGTAAAGGAGACCCAGTACTTC
clone size: NA; D gene: TRBD1; V gene: TRBV9; CDR3 length: 17; J gene: TRBJ1-4; CDR3 protein: CASSVLPVGTGDEKLFF; CDR3 DNA: TGTGCCAGCAGCGTCCTTCCGGTCGGGACAGGGGATGAAAAACTGTTTTTT
clone size: NA; D gene: NA; V gene: TRBV6-5; CDR3 length: 15; J gene: TRBJ2-3; CDR3 protein: CASSYVLGVRDTQYF; CDR3 DNA: TGTGCCAGCAGTTACGTTCTGGGTGTACGGGATACGCAGTATTTT
clone size: NA; D gene: TRBD1; V gene: TRBV6-5; CDR3 length: 16; J gene: TRBJ2-1; CDR3 protein: CASSSLRGTGVNEQFF; CDR3 DNA: TGTGCCAGCAGTTCCCTTCGAGGGACAGGTGTCAATGAGCAGTTCTTC
clone size: few; D gene: NA; V gene: TRBV27; CDR3 length: 17; J gene: TRBJ1-5; CDR3 protein: CASGPGGGFSSNQPQHF; CDR3 DNA: TGTGCCAGCGGTCCCGGGGGGGGATTCAGTAGCAATCAGCCCCAGCATTTT
clone size: NA; D gene: NA; V gene: TRBV27; CDR3 length: 11; J gene: TRBJ2-3; CDR3 protein: CASSPGSVQYF; CDR3 DNA: TGTGCCAGCAGCCCCGGGTCAGTGCAGTATTTT
clone size: medium-sized; D gene: TRBD1; V gene: TRBV19; CDR3 length: 13; J gene: TRBJ1-5; CDR3 protein: CASRQGNNQPQHF; CDR3 DNA: TGTGCCAGTAGACAGGGGAACAATCAGCCCCAGCATTTT
clone size: once; D gene: NA; V gene: TRBV27; CDR3 length: 15; J gene: TRBJ2-3; CDR3 protein: CASSLYAYLTDTQYF; CDR3 DNA: TGTGCCAGCAGTTTATACGCTTACTTAACAGATACGCAGTATTTT
clone size: NA; D gene: NA; V gene: TRBV4-1; CDR3 length: 15; J gene: TRBJ1-2; CDR3 protein: CASSYDRTSPYGYTF; CDR3 DNA: TGCGCCAGCAGCTACGACAGGACCAGTCCCTATGGCTACACCTTC
clone size: NA; D gene: TRBD2; V gene: TRBV10-3; CDR3 length: 17; J gene: TRBJ2-1; CDR3 protein: CAISDGLAASSYNEQFF; CDR3 DNA: TGTGCCATCAGTGACGGACTAGCGGCAAGCTCCTACAATGAGCAGTTCTTC
clone size: NA; D gene: NA; V gene: TRBV5-6; CDR3 length: 12; J gene: TRBJ1-1; CDR3 protein: CASSENNAEAFF; CDR3 DNA: TGTGCCAGCAGCGAGAATAATGCTGAAGCTTTCTTT
clone size: NA; D gene: NA; V gene: TRBV27; CDR3 length: 15; J gene: TRBJ1-2; CDR3 protein: CASSPNREVGSGYTF; CDR3 DNA: TGTGCCAGCAGTCCGAACAGGGAGGTAGGGTCGGGCTACACCTTC
clone size: few; D gene: NA; V gene: TRBV19; CDR3 length: 17; J gene: TRBJ1-4; CDR3 protein: CASSTTTGGLLREKLFF; CDR3 DNA: TGTGCCAGTAGTACTACGACTGGGGGTCTCTTACGGGAAAAACTGTTTTTT
clone size: NA; D gene: TRBD1; V gene: TRBV28; CDR3 length: 17; J gene: TRBJ2-7; CDR3 protein: CASSLSLGTGTHYEQYF; CDR3 DNA: TGTGCCAGCAGTTTATCCCTCGGGACAGGGACACACTACGAGCAGTACTTC
clone size: NA; D gene: TRBD1; V gene: TRBV27; CDR3 length: 13; J gene: TRBJ1-2; CDR3 protein: CASSIGTGYGYTF; CDR3 DNA: TGTGCCAGCAGTATCGGGACAGGGTATGGCTACACCTTC
clone size: NA; D gene: NA; V gene: TRBV5-4; CDR3 length: 14; J gene: TRBJ1-3; CDR3 protein: CASSLKSSRDTIYF; CDR3 DNA: TGTGCCAGCAGCTTAAAATCCTCAAGGGACACCATATATTTT
clone size: NA; D gene: NA; V gene: TRBV15; CDR3 length: 16; J gene: TRBJ1-4; CDR3 protein: CATSSGWDIGDEKLFF; CDR3 DNA: TGTGCCACCAGCAGTGGTTGGGACATTGGGGATGAAAAACTGTTTTTT
clone size: once; D gene: TRBD2; V gene: TRBV10-3; CDR3 length: 15; J gene: TRBJ2-2; CDR3 protein: CATRQTSGGDRELFF; CDR3 DNA: TGTGCCACCCGACAGACTAGCGGGGGGGACCGGGAGCTGTTTTTT
clone size: NA; D gene: NA; V gene: TRBV25-1; CDR3 length: 14; J gene: TRBJ2-2; CDR3 protein: CASSADGWAGELFF; CDR3 DNA: TGTGCCAGCAGTGCGGACGGGTGGGCCGGGGAGCTGTTTTTT
clone size: few; D gene: TRBD1; V gene: TRBV6-5; CDR3 length: 15; J gene: TRBJ2-5; CDR3 protein: CASSWTGYNQETQYF; CDR3 DNA: TGTGCCAGCAGTTGGACAGGGTACAACCAAGAGACCCAGTACTTC
clone size: NA; D gene: NA; V gene: TRBV27; CDR3 length: 15; J gene: TRBJ1-4; CDR3 protein: CASSPSPGANEKLFF; CDR3 DNA: TGTGCCAGCAGTCCCTCGCCAGGGGCTAATGAAAAACTGTTTTTT
clone size: few; D gene: NA; V gene: TRBV19; CDR3 length: 14; J gene: TRBJ1-5; CDR3 protein: CASSIRRDNQPQHF; CDR3 DNA: TGTGCCAGTAGTATTCGACGGGACAATCAGCCCCAGCATTTT
clone size: once; D gene: NA; V gene: TRBV9; CDR3 length: 12; J gene: TRBJ2-2; CDR3 protein: CASSVGGGELFF; CDR3 DNA: TGTGCCAGCAGCGTAGGTGGCGGGGAGCTGTTTTTT
clone size: NA; D gene: NA; V gene: TRBV6-5; CDR3 length: 14; J gene: TRBJ1-1; CDR3 protein: CASKRPAGNTEAFF; CDR3 DNA: TGTGCCAGCAAACGGCCTGCGGGGAACACTGAAGCTTTCTTT